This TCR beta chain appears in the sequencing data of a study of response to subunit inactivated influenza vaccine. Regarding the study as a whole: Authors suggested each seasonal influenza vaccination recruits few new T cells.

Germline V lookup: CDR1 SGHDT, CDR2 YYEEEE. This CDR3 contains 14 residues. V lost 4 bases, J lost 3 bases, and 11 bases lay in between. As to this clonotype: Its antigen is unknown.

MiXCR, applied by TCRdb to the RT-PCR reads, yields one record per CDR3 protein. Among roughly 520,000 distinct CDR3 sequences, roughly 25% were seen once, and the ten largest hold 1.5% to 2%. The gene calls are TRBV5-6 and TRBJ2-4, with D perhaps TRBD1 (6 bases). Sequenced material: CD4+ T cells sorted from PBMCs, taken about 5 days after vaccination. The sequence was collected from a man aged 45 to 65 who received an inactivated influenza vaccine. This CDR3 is CASSLGAGKNIQYF. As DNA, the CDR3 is TGTGCCAGCAGCCTGGGGGCGGGCAAAAACATTCAGTACTTC.